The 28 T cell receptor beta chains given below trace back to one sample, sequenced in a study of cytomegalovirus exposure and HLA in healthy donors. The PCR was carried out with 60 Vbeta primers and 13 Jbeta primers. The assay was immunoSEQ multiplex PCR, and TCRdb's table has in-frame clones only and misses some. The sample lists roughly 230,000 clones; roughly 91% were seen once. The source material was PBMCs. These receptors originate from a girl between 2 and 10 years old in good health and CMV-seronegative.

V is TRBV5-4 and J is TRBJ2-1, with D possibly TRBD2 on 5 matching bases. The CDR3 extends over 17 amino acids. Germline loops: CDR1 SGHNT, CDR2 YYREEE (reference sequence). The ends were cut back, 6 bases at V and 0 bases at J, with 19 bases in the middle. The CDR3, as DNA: TGTGCCAGCACCTCCGGTGGGGTAGCGAGCTCCTACAATGAGCAGTTCTTC. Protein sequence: CASTSGGVASSYNEQFF.

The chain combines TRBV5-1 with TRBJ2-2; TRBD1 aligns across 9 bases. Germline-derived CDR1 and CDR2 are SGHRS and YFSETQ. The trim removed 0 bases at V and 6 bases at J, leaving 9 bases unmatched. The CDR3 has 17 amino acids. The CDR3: CASSLAGGQGVPGELFF. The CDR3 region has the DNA TGCGCCAGCAGCTTGGCCGGGGGACAGGGAGTCCCCGGGGAGCTGTTTTTT. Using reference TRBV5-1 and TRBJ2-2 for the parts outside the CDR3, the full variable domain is KAGVTQTPRYLIKTRGQQVTLSCSPISGHRSVSWYQQTPGQGLQFLFEYFSETQRNKGNFPGRFSGRQFSNSRSEMNVSTLELGDSALYLCASSLAGGQGVPGELFFGEGSRLTVL.

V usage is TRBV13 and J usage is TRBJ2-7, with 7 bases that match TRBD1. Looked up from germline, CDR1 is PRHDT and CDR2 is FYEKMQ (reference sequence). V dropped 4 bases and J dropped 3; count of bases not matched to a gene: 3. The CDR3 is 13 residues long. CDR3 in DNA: TGTGCCAGCAGCTATGGACAGGACTACGAGCAGTACTTC. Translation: CASSYGQDYEQYF.

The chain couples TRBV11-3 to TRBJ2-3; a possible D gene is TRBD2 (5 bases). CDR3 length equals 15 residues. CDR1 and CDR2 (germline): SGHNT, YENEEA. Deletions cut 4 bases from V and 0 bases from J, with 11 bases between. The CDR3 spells CASSYEPGSTDTQYF. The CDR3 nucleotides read TGTGCCAGCAGCTACGAACCGGGGAGCACAGATACGCAGTATTTT.

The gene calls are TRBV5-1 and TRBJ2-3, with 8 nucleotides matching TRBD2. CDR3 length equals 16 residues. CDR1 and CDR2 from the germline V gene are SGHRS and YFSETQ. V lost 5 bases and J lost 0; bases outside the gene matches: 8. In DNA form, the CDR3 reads TGCGCCAGCAGGGGAACTAGCGGCCCTAGCACAGATACGCAGTATTTT. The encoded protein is CASRGTSGPSTDTQYF.

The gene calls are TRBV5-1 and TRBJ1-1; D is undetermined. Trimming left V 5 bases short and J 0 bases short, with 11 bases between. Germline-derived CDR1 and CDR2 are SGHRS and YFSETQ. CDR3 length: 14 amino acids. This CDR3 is CASRADSMNTEAFF. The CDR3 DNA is TGCGCCAGCAGGGCAGATTCCATGAACACTGAAGCTTTCTTT.

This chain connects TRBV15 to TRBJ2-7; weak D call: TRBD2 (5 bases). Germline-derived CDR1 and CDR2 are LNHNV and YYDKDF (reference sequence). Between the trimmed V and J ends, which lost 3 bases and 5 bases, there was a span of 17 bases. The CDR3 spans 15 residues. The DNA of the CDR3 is TGTGCCACCAGCAGCGACTCCGCCCCGGGGAACGAGCAGTACTTC. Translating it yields CATSSDSAPGNEQYF.

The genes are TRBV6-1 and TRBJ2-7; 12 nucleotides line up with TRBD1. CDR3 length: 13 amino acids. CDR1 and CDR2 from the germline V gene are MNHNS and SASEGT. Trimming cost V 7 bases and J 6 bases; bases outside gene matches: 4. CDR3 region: CASIPGQGAEQYF. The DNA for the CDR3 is TGTGCCAGCATACCGGGACAGGGGGCCGAGCAGTACTTC.

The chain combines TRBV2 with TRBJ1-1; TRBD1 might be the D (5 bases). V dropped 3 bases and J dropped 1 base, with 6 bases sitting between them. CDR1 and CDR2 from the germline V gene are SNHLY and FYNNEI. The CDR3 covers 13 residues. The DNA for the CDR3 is TGTGCCAGCAGTGAGCAGGGGAACACTGAAGCTTTCTTT. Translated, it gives CASSEQGNTEAFF.

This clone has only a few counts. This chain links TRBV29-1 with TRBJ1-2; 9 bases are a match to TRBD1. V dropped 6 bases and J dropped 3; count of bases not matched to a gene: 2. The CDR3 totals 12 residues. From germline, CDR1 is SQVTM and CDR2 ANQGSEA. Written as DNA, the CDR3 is TGCAGCGTGGACAGGGGCGACTATGGCTACACCTTC. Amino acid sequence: CSVDRGDYGYTF.

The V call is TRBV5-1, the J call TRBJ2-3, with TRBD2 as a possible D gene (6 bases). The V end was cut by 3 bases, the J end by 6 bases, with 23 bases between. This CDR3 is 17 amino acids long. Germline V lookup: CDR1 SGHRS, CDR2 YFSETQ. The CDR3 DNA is TGCGCCAGCAGCTGGGGGGACTCGGGACTGCGATCTGATACGCAGTATTTT. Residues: CASSWGDSGLRSDTQYF.

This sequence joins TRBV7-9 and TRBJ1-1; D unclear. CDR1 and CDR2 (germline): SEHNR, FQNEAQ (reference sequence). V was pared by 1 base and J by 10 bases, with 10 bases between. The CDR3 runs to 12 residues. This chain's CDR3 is CASSLVREGAFF. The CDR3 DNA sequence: TGTGCCAGCAGCTTAGTTCGGGAGGGAGCTTTCTTT. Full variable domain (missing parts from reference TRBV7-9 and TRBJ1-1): DTGVSQNPRHKITKRGQNVTFRCDPISEHNRLYWYRQTLGQGPEFLTYFQNEAQLEKSRLLSDRFSAERPKGSFSTLEIQRTEQGDSAMYLCASSLVREGAFFGQGTRLTVV.

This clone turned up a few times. CDR3 residues: CASSYRGNSNQPQHF. In DNA, the CDR3 is TGTGCCAGCAGTTACAGGGGTAATAGCAATCAGCCCCAGCATTTT. The chain carries TRBV6-5 and TRBJ1-5; D might be TRBD1 (5 bases). The CDR3 runs 15 residues. In germline, CDR1 is MNHEY, CDR2 SVGAGI. With 2 bases removed from V and 0 bases from J, the gap between germline ends came to 8 bases.

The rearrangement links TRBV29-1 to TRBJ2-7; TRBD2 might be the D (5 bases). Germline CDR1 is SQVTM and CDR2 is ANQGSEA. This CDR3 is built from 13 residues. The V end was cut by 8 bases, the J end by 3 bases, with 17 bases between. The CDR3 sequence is CSIASGNLYEQYF. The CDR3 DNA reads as TGCAGCATTGCGTCGGGAAACCTCTACGAGCAGTACTTC.

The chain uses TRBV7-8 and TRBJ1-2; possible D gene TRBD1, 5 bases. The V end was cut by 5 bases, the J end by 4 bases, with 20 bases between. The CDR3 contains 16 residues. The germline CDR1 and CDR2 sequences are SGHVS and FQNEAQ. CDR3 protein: CASSPTAPAGVYGYTF. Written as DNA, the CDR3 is TGTGCCAGCAGCCCTACCGCACCGGCGGGGGTCTATGGCTACACCTTC.

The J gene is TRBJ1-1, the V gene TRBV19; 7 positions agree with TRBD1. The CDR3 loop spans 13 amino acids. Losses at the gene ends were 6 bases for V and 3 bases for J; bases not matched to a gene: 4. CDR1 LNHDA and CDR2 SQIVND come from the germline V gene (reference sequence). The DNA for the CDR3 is TGTGCCAGTAGCAAGACAGGGTACACTGAAGCTTTCTTT. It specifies CASSKTGYTEAFF.

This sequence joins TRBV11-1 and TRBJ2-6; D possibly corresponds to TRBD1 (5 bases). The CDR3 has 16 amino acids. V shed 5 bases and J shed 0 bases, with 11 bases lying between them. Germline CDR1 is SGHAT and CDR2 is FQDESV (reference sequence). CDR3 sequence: CASSNRLSSGANVLTF. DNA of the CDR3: TGTGCCAGCAGCAACAGGCTTAGCTCTGGGGCCAACGTCCTGACTTTC.

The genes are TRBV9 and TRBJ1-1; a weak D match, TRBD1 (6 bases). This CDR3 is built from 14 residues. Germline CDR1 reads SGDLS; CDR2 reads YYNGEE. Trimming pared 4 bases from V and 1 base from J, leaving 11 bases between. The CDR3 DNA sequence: TGTGCCAGCAGCCCGGAACAGGGGAACACTGAAGCTTTCTTT. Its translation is CASSPEQGNTEAFF. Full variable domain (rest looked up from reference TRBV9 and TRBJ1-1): DSGVTQTPKHLITATGQRVTLRCSPRSGDLSVYWYQQSLDQGLQFLIQYYNGEERAKGNILERFSAQQFPDLHSELNLSSLELGDSALYFCASSPEQGNTEAFFGQGTRLTVV.

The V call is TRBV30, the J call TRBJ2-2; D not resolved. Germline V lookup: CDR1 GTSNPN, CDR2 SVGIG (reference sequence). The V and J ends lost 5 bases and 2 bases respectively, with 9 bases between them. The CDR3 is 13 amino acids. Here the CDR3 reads CAWGLRNTGELFF. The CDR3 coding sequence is TGTGCCTGGGGCCTCCGTAACACCGGGGAGCTGTTTTTT.

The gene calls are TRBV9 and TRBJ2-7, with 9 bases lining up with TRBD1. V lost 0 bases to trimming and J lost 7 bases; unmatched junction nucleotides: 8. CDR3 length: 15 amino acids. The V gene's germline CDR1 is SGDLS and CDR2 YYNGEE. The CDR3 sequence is CASSVGVQGAREQYF. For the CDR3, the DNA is TGTGCCAGCAGCGTAGGTGTACAGGGGGCGCGGGAGCAGTACTTC.

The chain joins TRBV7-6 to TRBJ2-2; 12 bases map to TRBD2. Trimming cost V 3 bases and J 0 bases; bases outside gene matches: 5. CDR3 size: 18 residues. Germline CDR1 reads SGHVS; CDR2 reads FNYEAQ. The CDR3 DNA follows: TGTGCCAGCAGCTTCCCGACTAGCGGGGGCACGAACACCGGGGAGCTGTTTTTT. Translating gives CASSFPTSGGTNTGELFF.

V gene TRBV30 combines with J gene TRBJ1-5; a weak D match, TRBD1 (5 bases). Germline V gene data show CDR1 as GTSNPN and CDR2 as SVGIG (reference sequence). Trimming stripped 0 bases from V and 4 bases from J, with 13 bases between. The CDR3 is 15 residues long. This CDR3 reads CAWSVGAGPNQPQHF. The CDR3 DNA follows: TGTGCCTGGAGTGTAGGGGCAGGTCCAAATCAGCCCCAGCATTTT. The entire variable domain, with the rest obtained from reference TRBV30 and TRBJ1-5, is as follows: SQTIHQWPATLVQPVGSPLSLECTVEGTSNPNLYWYRQAAGRGLQLLFYSVGIGQISSEVPQNLSASRPQDRQFILSSKKLLLSDSGFYLCAWSVGAGPNQPQHFGDGTRLSIL.

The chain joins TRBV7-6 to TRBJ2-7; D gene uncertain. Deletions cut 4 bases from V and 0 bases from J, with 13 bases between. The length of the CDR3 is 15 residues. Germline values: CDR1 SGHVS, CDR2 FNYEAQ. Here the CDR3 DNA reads TGTGCCAGCAGCTCGCTAGTAGCCATCTCCTACGAGCAGTACTTC. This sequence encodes CASSSLVAISYEQYF.

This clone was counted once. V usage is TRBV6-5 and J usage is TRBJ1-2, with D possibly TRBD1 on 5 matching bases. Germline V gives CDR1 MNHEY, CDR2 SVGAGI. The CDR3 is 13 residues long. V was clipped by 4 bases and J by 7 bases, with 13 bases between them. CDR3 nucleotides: TGTGCCAGCAGTTTCCAGGGTGCTGGTGGCTACACCTTC. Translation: CASSFQGAGGYTF.

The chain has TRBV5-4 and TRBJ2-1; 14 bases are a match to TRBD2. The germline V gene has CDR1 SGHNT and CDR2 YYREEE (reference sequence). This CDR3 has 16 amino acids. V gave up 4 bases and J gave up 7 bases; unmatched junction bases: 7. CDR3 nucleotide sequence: TGTGCCAGCAGCCAACAGGGACTAGCGGGGGATAATGAGCAGTTCTTC. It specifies CASSQQGLAGDNEQFF.

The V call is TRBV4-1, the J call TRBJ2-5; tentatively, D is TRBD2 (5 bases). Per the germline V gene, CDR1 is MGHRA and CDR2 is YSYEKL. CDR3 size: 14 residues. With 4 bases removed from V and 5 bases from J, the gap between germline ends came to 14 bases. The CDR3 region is CASSPLAYPETQYF. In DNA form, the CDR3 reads TGCGCCAGCAGCCCCCTAGCCTATCCGGAGACCCAGTACTTC.

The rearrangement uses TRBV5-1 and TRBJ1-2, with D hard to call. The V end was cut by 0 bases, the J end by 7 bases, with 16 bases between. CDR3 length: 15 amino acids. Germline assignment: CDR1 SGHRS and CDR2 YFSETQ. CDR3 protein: CASSLGGDERFGYTF. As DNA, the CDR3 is TGCGCCAGCAGCTTGGGGGGAGATGAGAGGTTTGGCTACACCTTC.

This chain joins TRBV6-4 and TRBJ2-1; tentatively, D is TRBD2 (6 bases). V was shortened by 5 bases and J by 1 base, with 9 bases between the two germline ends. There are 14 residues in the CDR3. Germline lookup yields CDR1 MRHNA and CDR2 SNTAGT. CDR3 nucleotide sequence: TGTGCCAGCAGTCGGGAGCGGTCCTACAATGAGCAGTTCTTC. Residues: CASSRERSYNEQFF.